This T cell receptor beta chain was identified during a study of cytomegalovirus exposure and HLA in healthy donors (dated 2017 in TCRdb). At the level of the whole study: According to an earlier analysis of 587 of the donors, 200 million or so T cells yielded 117 million unique TCR beta sequences and around 300 Gb of sequence data. Alongside the repertoire data, information on donor age, sex, ethnicity and CMV serostatus was compiled. The number of typed donors differed by locus: 629-630 for A, B, C, DRB1 and DQB1; 522 for DQA1; some 590 for DPA1; and some 430 for DPB1. An early release covering more than 500 HLA-typed donors comprised 250 to 350 gigabases of sequencing data and around 86 million unique TCR sequences. The study aimed to test whether cataloging public T cell receptors could reveal signatures of past pathogen exposure. The later analysis used no new phenotypic data to find candidate immune exposures, relying instead on TCR beta sequences and their occurrence across donors. An earlier analysis of 450 to 750 of the donors used high-throughput TCR beta sequencing to judge whether each TCR beta V gene segment behaved as functional or pseudogenic. Of the roughly 400 genotyped donors, roughly 85% fell in the genetic ancestry cluster associated with self-reported Caucasian donors. The study combined high-throughput TCR immunosequencing, statistical association of individual TCRs with disease status, and machine learning to predict cytomegalovirus infection status. In a later genetic analysis, genome-wide SNP genotypes for about 55% of the roughly 670 donors were used, and that subset was treated as a discovery cohort. A separate validation cohort of approximately 120 different subjects was used in addition to the approximately 700-subject first cohort. Class I and class II HLA loci were covered by the typing at four-digit resolution. On average, 235,054 unique TCR beta nucleotide sequences were sequenced per donor among a few hundred genotyped donors of the cohort, with 15% to 20% of those sequences being non-productive. Every repertoire in the discovery cohort had been generated on one and the same sequencing platform. To study patterns of TCR occurrence, a later analysis re-analyzed previously published TCR beta repertoires from 666 donors and added high-resolution HLA genotyping. Four or five DR-DQ haplotypes were handled as single units for association and clustering because linkage in the cohort was strong. The study profiled the T cell repertoires of around 700 subjects by immunosequencing and related them to cytomegalovirus serostatus. The study at large found these results: An association between a missense DCLRE1C variant and V-gene and J-gene trimming of TCR beta chains was found in a later genetic analysis and replicated in an independent cohort. Across donors, most TCR sequences were observed very rarely, whereas some public TCRs were present in many individuals. In a later analysis, HLA-associated TCR beta chains were found to be more clonally expanded and to have lower generation probabilities than equally common non-associated chains. When HLA alleles, especially DR and DQ, strongly co-occurred, TCR associations were difficult to assign to individual alleles. In a later genetic analysis, fewer N-insertions in productive TCRs were reported among donors in an Asian-associated ancestry cluster than the roughly 700-donor mean. A total of about 180 TCR beta chains were listed by the study as associated with cytomegalovirus. At a false discovery rate of 0.05, a later analysis linked some 18,000 TCR beta sequences to specific HLA alleles. A further reported finding was that TCR beta sequences accurately predicted the HLA-A and HLA-B alleles for most subjects in the first cohort. Several of the top co-occurrence clusters appeared to be linked to parvovirus B19, influenza, CMV and Epstein-Barr virus, according to a later analysis. Because counts were too low, roughly 17 rarely observed V segments, including chromosome 9 orphons, were left out of the earlier analysis of approximately 580 of the donors. The sequencing pipeline was judged likely to have produced a cluster of highly shared sequence variants as a technical artifact. The classifier was reported to diagnose cytomegalovirus status with high specificity and sensitivity in both the original cohort and the validation cohort. The only immune exposure information available for the cohort was CMV serostatus. This cohort had only TCR beta chains sequenced, and the lack of alpha or paired-chain data limited which features could be detected. A few of the identified cytomegalovirus-associated TCR beta chains were confirmed in vitro to be specific for cytomegalovirus antigens. In an earlier analysis of about 600 of the donors, most TCR beta V segments appeared in productive rearrangements about 87% or about 30% of the time, broadly matching IMGT annotations. Because HLA typing was unavailable for some donors at each locus, only the typed subset was used in association tests. The authors suggested that the approach could potentially be generalized to other disease states and immunological phenotypes. Correlated functional status among segregating V segments might be attributable to linkage disequilibrium, but an unknown experimental factor could not be ruled out. The presence/absence analyses assumed that sequencing depth was roughly uniform across donors, and that assumption may not be true. Most CMV-associated TCR beta chains appeared to be HLA-restricted in a later analysis, and the HLA associations seemed to be driven largely by CMV exposure. According to a later analysis, TCR association rates differed among HLA loci, with DRB1 alleles showing the most associated TCRs and HLA-C alleles showing the fewest.

The cohort consisted of 666 healthy bone marrow donors. All cohort members were sampled while nominally healthy, although unrecorded immune exposures were likely present. The donor was CMV seropositive and belonged to the group of 270 or so seropositive cohort members. Every donor gave a peripheral blood sample, and the peripheral blood mononuclear cells from that sample were used for TCR beta sequencing. Genomic DNA was extracted from the blood cell samples with the Qiagen DNeasy Blood Extraction Kit. Notes on this clone: It has no known antigen specificity. The sample holds no much larger clone one base away, and base qualities are not on file.

Library prep was done by the immunoSEQ multiplex PCR assay. For the multiplex PCR, a mixture combining 60 forward primers for TCR Vbeta segments and 13 reverse primers for TCR Jbeta segments was used. A multiplex PCR assay on genomic DNA amplified the CDR3 region of rearranged TCR beta genes. On the Illumina HiSeq System, the amplified TCR beta libraries were sequenced as 87-base-pair reads. The authors' analysis ran thus. Across the roughly 640 repertoires, a later analysis counted 80 million or so unique TCR beta chains, roughly 11 million of which were shared by at least two donors. A nearest-neighbor algorithm error-corrected the raw reads and collapsed the reads into unique sequences, merging closely related sequences to remove PCR and sequencing errors. Alignment of CDR3 sequences to IMGT reference sequences was used to assign V, D and J gene segments. Each retained sequence needed at least a six-nucleotide match to both a V gene segment and a J gene segment. A rearrangement counted as productive if the CDR3 had no stop codons and remained in frame with V and J, and every other rearrangement counted as non-productive. CDR3 was defined by IMGT convention, running from the second conserved V-encoded cysteine to the conserved J-encoded phenylalanine. The earlier analysis of roughly 590 of the donors excluded any sequence lacking an unambiguous match to a single V gene segment. In an earlier analysis of a few hundred of the donors, V segments were called functional above 56.7% productive rearrangements and were called segregating when the between-donor standard deviation exceeded 5%. A statistical classification framework was developed to diagnose cytomegalovirus status using the catalog of TCR beta chain sequences. V and J gene assignment, in a later analysis, came from comparing TCR nucleotide sequences with IMGT/GENE-DB human TR gene sequences. The TCRdist pipeline was used in a later analysis to assign CDR3 sequences and most-parsimonious VDJ recombination scenarios. In a later analysis, every TCR beta chain was defined by the combination of its CDR3 amino acid sequence and its V-gene family, and reads without a unique V-gene family were dropped. As a way to deal with suspected cross-contamination and a sequencing artifact, a later analysis dropped 450 to 600 nucleotide sequences that were highly shared and had low generation probability. A later analysis calculated a clonal expansion index for each public chain from normalized within-repertoire ranks of inferred template counts. A later analysis computed generation probabilities with a VDJ recombination model fitted to out-of-frame rearrangements, and checked the results against IGoR. In a later analysis, hypergeometric tests were used to score TCR-TCR, TCR-HLA and TCR-CMV co-occurrence, with a repertoire-size bias correction applied to TCR pairs. To estimate false discovery rates, a later analysis permuted the HLA or CMV assignments 20 times. In a later analysis, co-occurring TCRs were grouped with DBSCAN, and TCRdist sequence similarity was added when clustering was performed within HLA-allele-positive subsets. Repertoires with fewer than 30,000 or more than 120,000 public chains, plus five repertoires with anomalous nucleotide sharing, were excluded from co-occurrence clustering. What TCRdb holds here is the immuneACCESS table cut down to in-frame rearrangements. Part of the clones is not present; checked against another copy, under half of the missing clones reflect an unresolved V gene, and the others are unexplained. That table supplies the V and J calls and clone size; D and trimming were determined from the DNA. The sample table contains about 79,000 clones; only one count was recorded for 67% of them. Clones ranked in the top ten supply about 6.9% of the sample.

The source is a woman aged 45-60 years in good health and CMV-seropositive. Material for sequencing was PBMCs.

The nucleotide sequence reads as follows: TGTGCCAGCAGTTCCTTGTCCGAGGGAATGAACACTGAAGCTTTCTTT. This encodes CASSSLSEGMNTEAFF. Rearrangement joined TRBV6-5 to TRBJ1-1; no confident D gene assignment can be made. From the cysteine up to the phenylalanine, the CDR3 has a length of 16 residues. Just the 48-base CDR3 DNA is kept, in frame starting at base 1. From a lookup of the germline V gene, CDR1 and CDR2 are MNHEY and SVGAGI. V was cut back by 4 bases and J by 0 bases, leaving a gap of 15 bases between them.